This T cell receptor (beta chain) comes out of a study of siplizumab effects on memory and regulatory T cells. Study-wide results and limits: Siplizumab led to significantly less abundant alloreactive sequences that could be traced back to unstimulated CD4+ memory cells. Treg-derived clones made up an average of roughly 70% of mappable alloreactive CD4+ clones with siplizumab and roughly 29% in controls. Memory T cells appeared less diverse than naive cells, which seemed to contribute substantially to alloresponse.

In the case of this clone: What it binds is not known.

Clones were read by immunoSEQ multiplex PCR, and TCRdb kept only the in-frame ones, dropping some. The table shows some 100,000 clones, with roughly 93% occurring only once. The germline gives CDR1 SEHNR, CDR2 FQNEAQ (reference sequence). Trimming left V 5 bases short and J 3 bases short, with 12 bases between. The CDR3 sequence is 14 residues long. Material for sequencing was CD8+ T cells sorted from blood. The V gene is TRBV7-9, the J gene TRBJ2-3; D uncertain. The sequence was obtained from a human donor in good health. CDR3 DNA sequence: TGTGCCAGCAGCACACACCCTCCGACAGATACGCAGTATTTT. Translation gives CASSTHPPTDTQYF. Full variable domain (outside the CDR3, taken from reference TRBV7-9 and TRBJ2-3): DTGVSQNPRHKITKRGQNVTFRCDPISEHNRLYWYRQTLGQGPEFLTYFQNEAQLEKSRLLSDRFSAERPKGSFSTLEIQRTEQGDSAMYLCASSTHPPTDTQYFGPGTRLTVL.